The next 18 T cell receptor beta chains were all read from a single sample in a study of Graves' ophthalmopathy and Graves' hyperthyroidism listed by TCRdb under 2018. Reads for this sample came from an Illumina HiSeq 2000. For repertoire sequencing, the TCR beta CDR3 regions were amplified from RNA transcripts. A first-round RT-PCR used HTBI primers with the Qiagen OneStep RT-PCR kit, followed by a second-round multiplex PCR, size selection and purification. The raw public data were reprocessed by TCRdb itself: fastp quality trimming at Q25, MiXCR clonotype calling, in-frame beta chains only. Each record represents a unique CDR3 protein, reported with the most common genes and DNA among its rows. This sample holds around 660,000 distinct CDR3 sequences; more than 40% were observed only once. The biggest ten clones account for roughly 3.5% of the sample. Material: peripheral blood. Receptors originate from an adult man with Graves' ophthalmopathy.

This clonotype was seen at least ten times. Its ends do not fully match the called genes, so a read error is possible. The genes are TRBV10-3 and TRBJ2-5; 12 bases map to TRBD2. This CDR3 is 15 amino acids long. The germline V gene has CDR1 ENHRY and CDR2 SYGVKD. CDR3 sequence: CASSSSGRASETQYF. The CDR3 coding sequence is TGTGCCAGCAGTTCTAGCGGGAGGGCCTCGGAGACCCAGTACTTC.

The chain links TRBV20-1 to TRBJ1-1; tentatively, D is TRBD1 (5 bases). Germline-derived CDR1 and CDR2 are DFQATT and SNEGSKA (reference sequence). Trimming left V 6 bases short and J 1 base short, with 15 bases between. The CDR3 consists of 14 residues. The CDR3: CSASAGTGNTEAFF. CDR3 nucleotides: TGCAGTGCCAGCGCCGGGACTGGGAACACTGAAGCTTTCTTT.

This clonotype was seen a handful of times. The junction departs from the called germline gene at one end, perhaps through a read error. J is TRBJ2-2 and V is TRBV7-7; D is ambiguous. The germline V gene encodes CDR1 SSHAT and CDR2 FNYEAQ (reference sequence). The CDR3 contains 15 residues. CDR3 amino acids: CASSSDLSNTGELFF. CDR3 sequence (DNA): TGTGCTAGCAGCTCGGACCTTTCGAACACCGGGGAGCTGTTTTTT. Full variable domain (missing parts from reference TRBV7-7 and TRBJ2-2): GAGVSQSPRYKVTKRGQDVTLRCDPISSHATLYWYQQALGQGPEFLTYFNYEAQPDKSGLPSDRFSAERPEGSISTLTIQRTEQRDSAMYRCASSSDLSNTGELFFGEGSRLTVL.

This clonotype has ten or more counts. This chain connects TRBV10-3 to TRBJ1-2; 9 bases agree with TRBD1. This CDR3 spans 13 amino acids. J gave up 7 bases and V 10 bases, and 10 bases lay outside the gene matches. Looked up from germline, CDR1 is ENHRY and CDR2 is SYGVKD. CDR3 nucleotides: TGTGCCACGAGCCAGGACAGGGGAGGTGGCTACACCTTC. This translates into CATSQDRGGGYTF.

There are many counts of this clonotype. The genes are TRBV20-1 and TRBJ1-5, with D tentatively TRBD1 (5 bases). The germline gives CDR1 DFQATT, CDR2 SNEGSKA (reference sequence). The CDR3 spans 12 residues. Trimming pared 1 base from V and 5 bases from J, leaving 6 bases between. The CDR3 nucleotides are TGCAGTGCTAGAGTGGGGGATCAGCCCCAGCATTTT. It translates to CSARVGDQPQHF.

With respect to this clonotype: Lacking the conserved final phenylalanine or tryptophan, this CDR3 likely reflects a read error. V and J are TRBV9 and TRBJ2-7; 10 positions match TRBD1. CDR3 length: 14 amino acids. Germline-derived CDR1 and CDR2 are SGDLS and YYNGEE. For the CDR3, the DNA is TGTGCCATCAGCCCTGGACAGGGGGCCTACGAGCAGTACTGC. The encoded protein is CAISPGQGAYEQYC.

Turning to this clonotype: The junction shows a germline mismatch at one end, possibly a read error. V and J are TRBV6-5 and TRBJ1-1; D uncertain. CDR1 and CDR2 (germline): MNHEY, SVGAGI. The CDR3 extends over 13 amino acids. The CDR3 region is CASSYRRNTGAFF. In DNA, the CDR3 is TGTGCCAGCAGTTACAGGAGAAACACTGGAGCTTTCTTT.

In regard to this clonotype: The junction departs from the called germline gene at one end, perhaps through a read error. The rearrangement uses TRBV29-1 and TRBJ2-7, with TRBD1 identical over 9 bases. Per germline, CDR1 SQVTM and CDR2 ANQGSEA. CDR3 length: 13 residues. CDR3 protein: CSVPGQGLYGQYF. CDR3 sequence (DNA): TGCAGCGTACCGGGACAGGGCCTCTACGGGCAGTACTTC.

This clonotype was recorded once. The CDR3 here is CASSPGGAEAQETQYF. CDR3 nucleotides: TGTGCCAGCAGCCCAGGGGGGGCTGAAGCTCAAGAGACCCAGTACTTC. The V call is TRBV9, the J call TRBJ2-5; either TRBD1 or TRBD2 may supply D (7 bases each). V was trimmed by 4 bases and J by 2 bases, leaving 18 bases between them. Germline lookup yields CDR1 SGDLS and CDR2 YYNGEE. The CDR3 is made up of 16 amino acids.

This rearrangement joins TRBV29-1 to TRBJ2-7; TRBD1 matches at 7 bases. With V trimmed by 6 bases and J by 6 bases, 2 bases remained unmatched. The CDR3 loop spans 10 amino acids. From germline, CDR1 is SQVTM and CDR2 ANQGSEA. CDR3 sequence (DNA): TGCAGCGTCCCAGGGGGCGAGCAGTACTTC. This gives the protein CSVPGGEQYF.

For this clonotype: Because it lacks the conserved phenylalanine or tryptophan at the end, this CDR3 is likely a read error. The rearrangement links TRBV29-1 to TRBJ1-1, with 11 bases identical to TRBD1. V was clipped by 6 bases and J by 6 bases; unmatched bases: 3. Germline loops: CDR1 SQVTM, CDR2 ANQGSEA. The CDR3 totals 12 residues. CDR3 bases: TGCAGCGTGAGGGGACAGGGGGCTGAAGCTTTCCTT. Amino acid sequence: CSVRGQGAEAFL.

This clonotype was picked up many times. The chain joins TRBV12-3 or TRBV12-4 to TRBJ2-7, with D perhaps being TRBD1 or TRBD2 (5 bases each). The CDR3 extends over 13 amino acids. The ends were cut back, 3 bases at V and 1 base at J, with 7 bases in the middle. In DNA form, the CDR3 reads TGTGCCAGCAGTTTCAGGGAGTCCTACGAGCAGTACTTC. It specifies CASSFRESYEQYF.

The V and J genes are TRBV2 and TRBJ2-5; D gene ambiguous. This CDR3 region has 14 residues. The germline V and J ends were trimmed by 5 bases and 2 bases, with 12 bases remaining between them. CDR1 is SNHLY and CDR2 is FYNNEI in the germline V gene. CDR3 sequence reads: CASSLRAAQETQYF. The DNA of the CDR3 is TGTGCCAGCAGTTTACGGGCGGCTCAAGAGACCCAGTACTTC.

The chain's CDR3 is CASTIGGRSGQPQHF. CDR3 bases: TGTGCCAGTACTATCGGCGGACGTTCGGGACAGCCCCAGCATTTT. This chain connects TRBV19 to TRBJ1-5, with D unclear. The CDR3 runs 15 residues. Germline V gene data show CDR1 as LNHDA and CDR2 as SQIVND (reference sequence). Trimming shortened V by 7 bases and J by 7 bases, and 20 bases separated the two germline ends.

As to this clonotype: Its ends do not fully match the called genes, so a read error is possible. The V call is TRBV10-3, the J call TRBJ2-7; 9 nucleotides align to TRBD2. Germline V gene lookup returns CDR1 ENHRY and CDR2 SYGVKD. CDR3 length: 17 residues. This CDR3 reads CASSYAREREEIYEQYF. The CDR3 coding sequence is TGTGCCAGCAGTTACGCCCGGGAGCGGGAGGAAATATATGAGCAGTACTTC.

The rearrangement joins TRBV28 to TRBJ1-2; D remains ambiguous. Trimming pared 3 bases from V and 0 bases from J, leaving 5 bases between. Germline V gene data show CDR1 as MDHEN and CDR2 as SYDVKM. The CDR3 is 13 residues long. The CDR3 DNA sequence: TGTGCCAGCAGTTTCGGGTCTAACTATGGCTACACCTTC. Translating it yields CASSFGSNYGYTF.

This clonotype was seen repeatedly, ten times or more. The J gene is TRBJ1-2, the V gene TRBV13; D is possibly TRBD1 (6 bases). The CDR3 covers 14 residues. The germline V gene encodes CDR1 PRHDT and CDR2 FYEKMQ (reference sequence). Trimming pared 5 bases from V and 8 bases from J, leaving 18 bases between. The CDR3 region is CASSIRDKPGGYTF. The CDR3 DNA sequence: TGTGCCAGCAGCATCAGGGACAAGCCAGGGGGCTACACCTTC.

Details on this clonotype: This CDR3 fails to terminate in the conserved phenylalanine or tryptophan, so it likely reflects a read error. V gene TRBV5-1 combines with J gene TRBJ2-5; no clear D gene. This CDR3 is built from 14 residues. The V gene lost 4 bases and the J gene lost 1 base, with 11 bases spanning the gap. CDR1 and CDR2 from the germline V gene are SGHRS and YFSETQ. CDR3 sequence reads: CASSVVGSQETQYL. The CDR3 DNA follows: TGCGCCAGCAGCGTAGTGGGGTCCCAAGAGACCCAGTACCTC.